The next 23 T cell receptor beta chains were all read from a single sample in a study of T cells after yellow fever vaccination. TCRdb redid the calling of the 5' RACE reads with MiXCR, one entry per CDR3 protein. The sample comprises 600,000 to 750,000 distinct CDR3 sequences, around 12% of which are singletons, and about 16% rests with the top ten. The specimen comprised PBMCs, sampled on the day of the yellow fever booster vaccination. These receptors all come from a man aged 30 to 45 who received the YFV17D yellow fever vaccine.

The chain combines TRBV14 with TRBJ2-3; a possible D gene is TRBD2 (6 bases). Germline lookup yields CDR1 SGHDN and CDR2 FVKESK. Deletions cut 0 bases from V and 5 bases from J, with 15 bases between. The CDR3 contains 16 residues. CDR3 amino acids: CASSQDLAGTGDTQYF. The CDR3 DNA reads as TGTGCCAGCAGCCAAGATCTTGCCGGGACTGGAGATACGCAGTATTTT.

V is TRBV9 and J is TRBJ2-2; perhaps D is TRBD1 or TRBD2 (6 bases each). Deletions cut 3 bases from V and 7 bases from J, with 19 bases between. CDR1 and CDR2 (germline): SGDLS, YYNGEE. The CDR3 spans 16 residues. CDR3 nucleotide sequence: TGTGCCAGCAGCGAGGAAAACTCGGGGGCTGTCGGGGAGCTGTTTTTT. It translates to CASSEENSGAVGELFF.

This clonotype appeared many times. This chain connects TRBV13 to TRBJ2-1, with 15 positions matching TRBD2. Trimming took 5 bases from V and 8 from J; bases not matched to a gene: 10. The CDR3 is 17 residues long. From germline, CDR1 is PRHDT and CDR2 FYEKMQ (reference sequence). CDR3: CASSPRTSGRAADEQFF. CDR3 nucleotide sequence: TGTGCCAGCAGCCCCCGGACTAGCGGGAGGGCCGCGGATGAGCAGTTCTTC. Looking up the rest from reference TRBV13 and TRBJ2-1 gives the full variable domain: AAGVIQSPRHLIKEKRETATLKCYPIPRHDTVYWYQQGPGQDPQFLISFYEKMQSDKGSIPDRFSAQQFSDYHSELNMSSLELGDSALYFCASSPRTSGRAADEQFFGPGTRLTVL.

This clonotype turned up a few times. CDR3 DNA sequence: TGTGCTTGGGGTGCCGGGATCCCAGGGGCCCAGTACTTC. Protein: CAWGAGIPGAQYF. The chain carries TRBV12-5 and TRBJ2-5; tentatively, D is TRBD1 (6 bases). CDR3 length: 13 residues. Germline values: CDR1 LGHNT, CDR2 FRNRAP. Trimming took off 11 bases at V and 9 bases at J, with 22 bases between the two ends. Drawing the rest from reference TRBV12-5 and TRBJ2-5, the complete variable domain is DARVTQTPRHKVTEMGQEVTMRCQPILGHNTVFWYRQTMMQGLELLAYFRNRAPLDDSGMPKDRFSAEMPDATLATLKIQPSEPRDSAVYFCAWGAGIPGAQYFGPGTRLLVL.

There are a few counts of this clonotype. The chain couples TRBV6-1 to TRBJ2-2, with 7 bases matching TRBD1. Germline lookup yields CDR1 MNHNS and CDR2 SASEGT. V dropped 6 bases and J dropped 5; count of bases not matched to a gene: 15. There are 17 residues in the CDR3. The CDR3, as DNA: TGTGCCAGCAGAAAGACAGGGAATATTGGTCGAACCGGGGAGCTGTTTTTT. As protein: CASRKTGNIGRTGELFF.

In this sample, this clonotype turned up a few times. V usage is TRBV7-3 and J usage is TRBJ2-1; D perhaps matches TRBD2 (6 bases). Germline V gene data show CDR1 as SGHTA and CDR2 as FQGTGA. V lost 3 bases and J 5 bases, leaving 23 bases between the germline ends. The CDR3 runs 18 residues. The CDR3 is CASSFRARSSVNNNEQFF. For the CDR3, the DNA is TGTGCCAGCAGCTTCAGGGCCCGTTCTAGCGTCAATAACAATGAGCAGTTCTTC.

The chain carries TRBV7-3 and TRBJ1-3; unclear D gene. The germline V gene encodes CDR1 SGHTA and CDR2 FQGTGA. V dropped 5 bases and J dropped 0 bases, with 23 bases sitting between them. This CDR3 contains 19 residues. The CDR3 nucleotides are TGTGCCAGCAGCCTACGGGTTGTTTTGGGCTGCCTCTCTGGAAACACCATATATTTT. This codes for CASSLRVVLGCLSGNTIYF. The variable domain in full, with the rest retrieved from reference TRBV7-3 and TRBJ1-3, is GAGVSQTPSNKVTEKGKYVELRCDPISGHTALYWYRQSLGQGPEFLIYFQGTGAADDSGLPNDRFFAVRPEGSVSTLKIQRTERGDSAVYLCASSLRVVLGCLSGNTIYFGEGSWLTVV.

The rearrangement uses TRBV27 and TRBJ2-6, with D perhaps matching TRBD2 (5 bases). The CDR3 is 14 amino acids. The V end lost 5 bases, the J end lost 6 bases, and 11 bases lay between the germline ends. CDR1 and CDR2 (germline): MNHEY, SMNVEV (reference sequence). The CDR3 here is CASSLLGEANVLTF. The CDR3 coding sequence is TGTGCCAGCAGTCTCCTCGGGGAGGCCAACGTCCTGACTTTC.

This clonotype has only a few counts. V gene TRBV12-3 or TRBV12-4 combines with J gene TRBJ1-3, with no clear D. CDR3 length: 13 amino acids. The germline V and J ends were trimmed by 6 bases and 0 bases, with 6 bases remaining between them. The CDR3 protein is CASSLVSGNTIYF. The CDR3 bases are TGTGCCAGCAGCCTAGTCTCTGGAAACACCATATATTTT.

Here the CDR3 reads CASSLVTGNYGYTF. The CDR3 DNA sequence: TGTGCCAGCAGCTTAGTTACAGGAAACTATGGCTACACCTTC. V and J are TRBV7-2 and TRBJ1-2, with TRBD1 as a possible D gene (5 bases). Germline V gives CDR1 SGHTA, CDR2 FQGNSA. The CDR3 is 14 residues long. Trimming shortened V by 1 base and J by 2 bases, and 8 bases separated the two germline ends. Variable domain in full (rest from reference TRBV7-2 and TRBJ1-2): GAGVSQSPSNKVTEKGKDVELRCDPISGHTALYWYRQSLGQGLEFLIYFQGNSAPDKSGLPSDRFSAERTGGSVSTLTIQRTQQEDSAVYLCASSLVTGNYGYTFGSGTRLTVV.

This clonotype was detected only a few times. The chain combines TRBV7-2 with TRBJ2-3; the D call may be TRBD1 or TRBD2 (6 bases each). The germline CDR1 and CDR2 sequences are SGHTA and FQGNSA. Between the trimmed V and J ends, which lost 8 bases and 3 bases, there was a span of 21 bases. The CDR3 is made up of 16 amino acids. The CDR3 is CASFRSAGGQTDTQYF. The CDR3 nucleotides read TGTGCCAGCTTTCGTAGCGCCGGGGGACAAACAGATACGCAGTATTTT.

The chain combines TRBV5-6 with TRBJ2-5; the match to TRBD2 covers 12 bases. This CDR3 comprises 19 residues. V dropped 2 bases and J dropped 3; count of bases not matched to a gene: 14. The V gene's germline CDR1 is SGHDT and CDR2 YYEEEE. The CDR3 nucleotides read TGTGCCAGCAGCTTAGTTCTAGCGGGAGGGCCAGGGGAGAAAGAGACCCAGTACTTC. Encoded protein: CASSLVLAGGPGEKETQYF.

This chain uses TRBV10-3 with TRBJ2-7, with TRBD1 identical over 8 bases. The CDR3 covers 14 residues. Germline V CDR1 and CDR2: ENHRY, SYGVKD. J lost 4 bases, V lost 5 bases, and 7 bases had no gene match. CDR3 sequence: CAISTGTGSYEQYF. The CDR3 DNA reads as TGTGCCATCAGTACCGGGACAGGATCTTACGAGCAGTACTTC.

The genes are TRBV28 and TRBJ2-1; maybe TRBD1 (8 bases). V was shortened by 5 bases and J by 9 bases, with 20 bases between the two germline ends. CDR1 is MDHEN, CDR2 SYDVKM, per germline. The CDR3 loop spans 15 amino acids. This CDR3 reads CASSARDRSSGEQFF. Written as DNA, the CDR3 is TGTGCCAGCAGTGCCCGGGACAGGTCTAGCGGTGAGCAGTTCTTC.

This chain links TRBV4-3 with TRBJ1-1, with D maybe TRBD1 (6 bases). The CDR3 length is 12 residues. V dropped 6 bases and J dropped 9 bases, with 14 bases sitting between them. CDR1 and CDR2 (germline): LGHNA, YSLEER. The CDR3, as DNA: TGCGCCAGCAGTACAGGGACAAATCAAGCTTTCTTT. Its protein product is CASSTGTNQAFF.

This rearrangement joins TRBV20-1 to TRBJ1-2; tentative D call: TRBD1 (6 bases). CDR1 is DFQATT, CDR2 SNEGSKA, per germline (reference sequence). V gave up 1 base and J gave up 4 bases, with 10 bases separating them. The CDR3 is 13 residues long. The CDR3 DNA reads TGCAGTGCTAGAGTTCTACAGGGCTATGGCTACACCTTC. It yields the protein CSARVLQGYGYTF.

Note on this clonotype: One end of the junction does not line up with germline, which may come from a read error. The CDR3 DNA reads as TGCTGTGCTAGAGAACTAGCGGGGGGAGGCCCAGATACGCAGTATTTT. It yields the protein CCARELAGGGPDTQYF. The gene calls are TRBV20-1 and TRBJ2-3; 12 bases are a match to TRBD2. Germline V gene lookup returns CDR1 DFQATT and CDR2 SNEGSKA (reference sequence). The CDR3 is made up of 16 amino acids.

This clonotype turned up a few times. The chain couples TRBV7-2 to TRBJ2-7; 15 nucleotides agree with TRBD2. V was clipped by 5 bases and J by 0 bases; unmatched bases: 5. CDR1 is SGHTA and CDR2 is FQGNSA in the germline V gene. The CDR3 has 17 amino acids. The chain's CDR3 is CASSVRGLAGGSYEQYF. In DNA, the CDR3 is TGTGCCAGCAGCGTAAGGGGACTAGCGGGAGGCTCCTACGAGCAGTACTTC.

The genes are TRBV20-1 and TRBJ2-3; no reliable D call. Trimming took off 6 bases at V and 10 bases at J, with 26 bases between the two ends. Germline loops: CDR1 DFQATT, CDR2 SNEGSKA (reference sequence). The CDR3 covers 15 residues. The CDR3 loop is CSARTTEPLIGAQYF. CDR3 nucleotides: TGCAGTGCCAGGACGACTGAGCCGCTTATTGGGGCGCAGTATTTT.

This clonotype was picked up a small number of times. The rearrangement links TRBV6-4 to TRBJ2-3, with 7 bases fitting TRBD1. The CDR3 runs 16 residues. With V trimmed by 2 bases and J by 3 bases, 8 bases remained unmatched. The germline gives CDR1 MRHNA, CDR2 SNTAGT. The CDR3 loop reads CASSDSSAGGTDTQYF. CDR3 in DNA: TGTGCCAGCAGTGACAGTTCGGCAGGGGGTACAGATACGCAGTATTTT.

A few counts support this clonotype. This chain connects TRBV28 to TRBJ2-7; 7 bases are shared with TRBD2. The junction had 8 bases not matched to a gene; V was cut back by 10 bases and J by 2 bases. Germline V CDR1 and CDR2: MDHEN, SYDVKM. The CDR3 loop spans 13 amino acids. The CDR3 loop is CATTSGDTYEQYF. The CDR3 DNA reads TGTGCCACCACGAGCGGGGATACCTACGAGCAGTACTTC.

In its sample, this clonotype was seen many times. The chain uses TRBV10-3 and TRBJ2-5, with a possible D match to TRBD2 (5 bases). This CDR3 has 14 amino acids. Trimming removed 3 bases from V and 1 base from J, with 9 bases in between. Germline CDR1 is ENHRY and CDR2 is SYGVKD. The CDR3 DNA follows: TGTGCCATCAGTGACCTAGAGGGCCAAGAGACCCAGTACTTC. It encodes CAISDLEGQETQYF.

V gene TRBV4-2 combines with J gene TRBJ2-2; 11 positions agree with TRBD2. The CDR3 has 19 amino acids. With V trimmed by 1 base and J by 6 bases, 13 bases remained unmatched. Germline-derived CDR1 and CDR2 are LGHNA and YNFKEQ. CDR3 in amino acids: CASSQVFKGLADRSGELFF. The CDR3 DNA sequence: TGTGCCAGCAGCCAAGTATTTAAGGGACTAGCGGATAGGTCCGGGGAGCTGTTTTTT.